This T cell receptor beta chain emerged from a study of vaccination effects on CD4 cells after COVID-19. To note about this clone: Antigen: not known.

Before any sequencing was done, the ViraFEST assay used viral peptide pools to expand antigen-specific CD4+ T cells. An approximately 10-day culture period preceded the isolation of CD4+ T cells. Cells had half their medium changed to IL-2 medium on days 3 and 7. The germline gives CDR1 SGHDT, CDR2 YYEEEE. The length of the CDR3 is 15 residues. Trimming cost V 3 bases and J 4 bases; bases outside gene matches: 7. The protocol was immunoSEQ multiplex PCR, while the TCRdb copy is restricted to in-frame clones and leaves out a portion. The sample lists around 12,000 clones, roughly 70% occurring once. The specimen was CD4+ T cells from PBMCs cultured with HCoV-229E spike peptides, collected before COVID-19 vaccination. The chain has TRBV5-6 and TRBJ1-3, with 7 bases that match TRBD1. The source of this sequence is a human donor who received a COVID-19 vaccine. The CDR3 DNA is TGTGCCAGCAGCTGGCCCAGGGGGTCCGGAAACACCATATATTTT. This sequence encodes CASSWPRGSGNTIYF. The full variable domain, completed using reference TRBV5-6 and TRBJ1-3, is DAGVTQSPTHLIKTRGQQVTLRCSPKSGHDTVSWYQQALGQGPQFIFQYYEEEERQRGNFPDRFSGHQFPNYSSELNVNALLLGDSALYLCASSWPRGSGNTIYFGEGSWLTVV.